The 22 T cell receptor beta chains below were found in one sample sequenced in a study of beta chain features in type 1 diabetes. The investigators reverse transcribed all of the isolated RNA, so they sequenced expressed TCRB transcripts. Repertoires were generated with immunoSEQ multiplex PCR, while TCRdb's copy carries only in-frame clones and drops some. The sample includes around 450,000 clones, 11% seen only once; the top ten take roughly 0.046%. Sequences were obtained from naive CD4+ T cells from blood. Receptor source: a woman between 18 and 29 years old in good health.

There are a few counts of this clone. This sequence joins TRBV15 and TRBJ1-2, with 11 positions matching TRBD1. This CDR3 is built from 15 residues. V was clipped by 1 base and J by 6 bases; unmatched bases: 4. Germline CDR1 and CDR2: LNHNV and YYDKDF (reference sequence). CDR3 sequence reads: CATSRAGTGGNGYTF. The CDR3 DNA follows: TGTGCCACCAGCAGAGCCGGGACAGGGGGTAATGGCTACACCTTC. Full variable domain (outside the CDR3, taken from reference TRBV15 and TRBJ1-2): DAMVIQNPRYQVTQFGKPVTLSCSQTLNHNVMYWYQQKSSQAPKLLFHYYDKDFNNEADTPDNFQSRRPNTSFCFLDIRSPGLGDTAMYLCATSRAGTGGNGYTFGSGTRLTVV.

This clone has just a few counts. Distinct nucleotide sequences in the sample also encode this CDR3. The chain has TRBV5-1 and TRBJ2-5; no reliable D call. With 0 bases removed from V and 4 bases from J, the gap between germline ends came to 7 bases. The germline V gene encodes CDR1 SGHRS and CDR2 YFSETQ. The CDR3 has 13 amino acids. CDR3 in amino acids: CASSLEGSETQYF. The DNA for the CDR3 is TGCGCCAGCAGCTTGGAAGGGTCAGAGACCCAGTACTTC.

The V call is TRBV7-9, the J call TRBJ1-4, with a tentative D call TRBD1 (5 bases). The V gene's germline CDR1 is SEHNR and CDR2 FQNEAQ (reference sequence). With 4 bases removed from V and 8 bases from J, the gap between germline ends came to 11 bases. The CDR3 totals 13 residues. The chain's CDR3 is CASSYTGTEKLFF. CDR3 sequence (DNA): TGTGCCAGCAGCTACACCGGGACCGAAAAACTGTTTTTT.

The chain uses TRBV11-2 and TRBJ2-3; TRBD2 matches 10 bases. The CDR3 is 15 residues long. Trimming cost V 5 bases and J 8 bases; bases outside gene matches: 10. CDR1 SGHAT and CDR2 FQNNGV come from the germline V gene. The CDR3 reads CASSLALAGVGTQYF. In DNA form, the CDR3 reads TGTGCCAGCAGCCTCGCTCTAGCGGGAGTCGGTACGCAGTATTTT.

This clone has only a few counts. Here the CDR3 reads CASSPQGTSTEAFF. Here the CDR3 DNA reads TGTGCCAGCAGCCCCCAGGGAACGAGCACTGAAGCTTTCTTT. This chain joins TRBV9 and TRBJ1-1, with a tentative D call TRBD1 (5 bases). The CDR3 length is 14 residues. CDR1 is SGDLS and CDR2 is YYNGEE in the germline V gene. V was shortened by 4 bases and J by 4 bases, with 14 bases between the two germline ends. Full variable domain (missing parts from reference TRBV9 and TRBJ1-1): DSGVTQTPKHLITATGQRVTLRCSPRSGDLSVYWYQQSLDQGLQFLIQYYNGEERAKGNILERFSAQQFPDLHSELNLSSLELGDSALYFCASSPQGTSTEAFFGQGTRLTVV.

The J gene is TRBJ2-7, the V gene TRBV7-6; perhaps TRBD1 as D (6 bases). The CDR3 sequence is 13 residues long. The ends were cut back, 5 bases at V and 5 bases at J, with 13 bases in the middle. Germline V lookup: CDR1 SGHVS, CDR2 FNYEAQ. The CDR3 loop reads CASSPGQSHEQYF. The CDR3 DNA reads TGTGCCAGCAGCCCCGGACAGAGCCACGAGCAGTACTTC.

In this sample, this clone turned up once. The same CDR3 can be traced to other DNA sequences in this sample. The CDR3 is CASSLAAGGETQYF. CDR3 in DNA: TGTGCCAGCAGCTTAGCTGCGGGAGGAGAGACCCAGTACTTC. This sequence joins TRBV7-2 and TRBJ2-5, with 8 positions matching TRBD2. The CDR3 extends over 14 amino acids. V shed 0 bases, J shed 4 bases, and the junction held 1 base outside the gene matches. Looked up from germline, CDR1 is SGHTA and CDR2 is FQGNSA. Full variable domain (rest looked up from reference TRBV7-2 and TRBJ2-5): GAGVSQSPSNKVTEKGKDVELRCDPISGHTALYWYRQSLGQGLEFLIYFQGNSAPDKSGLPSDRFSAERTGGSVSTLTIQRTQQEDSAVYLCASSLAAGGETQYFGPGTRLLVL.

V usage is TRBV14 and J usage is TRBJ1-1; D gene uncertain. Germline V gene lookup returns CDR1 SGHDN and CDR2 FVKESK. The CDR3 length is 12 residues. V lost 4 bases and J lost 1, with 4 bases in between. This CDR3 is CASSLRNTEAFF. The CDR3 DNA is TGTGCCAGCAGCCTACGGAACACTGAAGCTTTCTTT.

This clone appeared a few times. The V gene is TRBV30, the J gene TRBJ2-3; D unclear. Germline CDR1 is GTSNPN and CDR2 is SVGIG (reference sequence). The CDR3 loop spans 11 amino acids. V gave up 0 bases and J gave up 5 bases, with 3 bases separating them. The CDR3 protein is CAWSVQDTQYF. The CDR3 DNA sequence: TGTGCCTGGAGTGTCCAAGATACGCAGTATTTT.

This chain links TRBV18 with TRBJ2-4, with TRBD2 identical over 11 bases. V shed 3 bases and J 0 bases; nucleotides not matched to a gene: 1. This CDR3 spans 16 amino acids. CDR1 is KGHSH, CDR2 LQKENI, per germline. CDR3 sequence: CASSPGLAVAKNIQYF. Here the CDR3 DNA reads TGTGCCAGCTCACCGGGACTAGCGGTAGCCAAAAACATTCAGTACTTC. The full variable domain, its missing parts supplied by reference TRBV18 and TRBJ2-4, is NAGVMQNPRHLVRRRGQEARLRCSPMKGHSHVYWYRQLPEEGLKFMVYLQKENIIDESGMPKERFSAEFPKEGPSILRIQQVVRGDSAAYFCASSPGLAVAKNIQYFGAGTRLSVL.

This clone appeared a few times. The genes are TRBV7-2 and TRBJ2-3; D may be TRBD1 or TRBD2 (5 bases each). Per the germline V gene, CDR1 is SGHTA and CDR2 is FQGNSA. Trimming shortened V by 7 bases and J by 6 bases, and 17 bases separated the two germline ends. The CDR3 contains 14 residues. The CDR3 nucleotides read TGTGCCAGCAACTCGGGACGGCCGTCCGATACGCAGTATTTT. Translation gives CASNSGRPSDTQYF.

This clone has more than one count but fewer than ten. The CDR3 bases are TGCGCCAGCAGCCAAGAAACCGCCTACAATGAGCAGTTCTTC. Protein sequence: CASSQETAYNEQFF. The V call is TRBV4-3, the J call TRBJ2-1; no firm D call. This CDR3 spans 14 amino acids. CDR1 is LGHNA and CDR2 is YSLEER in the germline V gene. Trimming took 0 bases from V and 2 from J, leaving 5 bases between them.

This clone was found a few times. The chain is built from TRBV6-6 and TRBJ2-5; D not resolved. Germline CDR1 and CDR2: MNHNY and SVGAGI (reference sequence). The CDR3 spans 12 residues. V was trimmed by 2 bases and J by 2 bases, leaving 3 bases between them. Written as DNA, the CDR3 is TGTGCCAGCAGTTACGGGCAAGAGACCCAGTACTTC. Its protein is CASSYGQETQYF.

The chain uses TRBV15 and TRBJ2-2, with D uncertain. Germline V gene data show CDR1 as LNHNV and CDR2 as YYDKDF (reference sequence). This CDR3 contains 12 residues. V lost 1 base and J lost 6, with 3 bases in between. CDR3 nucleotide sequence: TGTGCCACCAGCAGAGCCGCCGGGGAGCTGTTTTTT. Its translation: CATSRAAGELFF.

The chain carries TRBV28 and TRBJ2-7; no clear D. This CDR3 is 12 amino acids long. From germline, CDR1 is MDHEN and CDR2 SYDVKM. Trimming shortened V by 5 bases and J by 12 bases, and 17 bases separated the two germline ends. CDR3 sequence reads: CASSRPPGRSYV. DNA for the CDR3: TGTGCCAGCAGTCGCCCCCCGGGCAGGTCGTACGTC.

This sequence joins TRBV5-4 and TRBJ1-2; tentatively, D is TRBD1 (6 bases). Per germline, CDR1 SGHNT and CDR2 YYREEE (reference sequence). The CDR3 sequence is 12 residues long. Trimming removed 3 bases at V and 11 bases at J, with 14 bases between. CDR3 DNA: TGTGCCAGCAGCTCTACTACAGGGAGGTACACCTTC. This gives the protein CASSSTTGRYTF. Full variable domain (outside the CDR3, taken from reference TRBV5-4 and TRBJ1-2): ETGVTQSPTHLIKTRGQQVTLRCSSQSGHNTVSWYQQALGQGPQFIFQYYREEENGRGNFPPRFSGLQFPNYSSELNVNALELDDSALYLCASSSTTGRYTFGSGTRLTVV.

This clone was recorded a few times. The chain employs TRBV28 and TRBJ2-3, with 9 positions matching TRBD2. The germline V gene encodes CDR1 MDHEN and CDR2 SYDVKM. Losses at the gene ends were 7 bases for V and 5 bases for J; bases not matched to a gene: 7. The CDR3 consists of 14 residues. The CDR3 region has the DNA TGTGCCAGCACCGAGCGGGGGGCGGGAGATACGCAGTATTTT. This sequence encodes CASTERGAGDTQYF.

This clone was seen only a few times. This chain connects TRBV4-2 to TRBJ2-5; 7 nucleotides match TRBD1. J lost 5 bases, V lost 0 bases, and 6 bases had no gene match. The germline V gene has CDR1 LGHNA and CDR2 YNFKEQ. The CDR3 extends over 15 amino acids. CDR3 sequence: CASSQDRLTGETQYF. The CDR3 region has the DNA TGTGCCAGCAGCCAAGATCGTCTGACAGGGGAGACCCAGTACTTC.

J is TRBJ2-7 and V is TRBV20-1; maybe TRBD2 (5 bases). This CDR3 spans 11 amino acids. V was clipped by 6 bases and J by 2 bases, with 8 bases between them. Per the germline V gene, CDR1 is DFQATT and CDR2 is SNEGSKA (reference sequence). The chain's CDR3 is CSAPGTYEQYF. Here the CDR3 DNA reads TGCAGTGCACCGGGAACCTACGAGCAGTACTTC.

This chain links TRBV7-9 with TRBJ2-2; 8 nucleotides match TRBD2. The CDR3 length is 15 residues. The trim removed 4 bases at V and 5 bases at J, leaving 6 bases unmatched. CDR1 SEHNR and CDR2 FQNEAQ come from the germline V gene (reference sequence). The chain's CDR3 is CASSSGGAITGELFF. DNA of the CDR3: TGTGCCAGCAGCTCCGGGGGGGCAATAACCGGGGAGCTGTTTTTT.

Many counts were recorded for this clone. V usage is TRBV7-2 and J usage is TRBJ2-4; maybe TRBD2 (6 bases). CDR1 is SGHTA and CDR2 is FQGNSA in the germline V gene. Trimming took 6 bases from V and 11 from J, leaving 14 bases between them. The CDR3 is 12 amino acids. CDR3 DNA sequence: TGTGCCAGCAGTCCGGGGACTTCTTTTCAGTACTTC. Its translation: CASSPGTSFQYF.

The chain carries TRBV2 and TRBJ2-7, with D possibly TRBD1 on 5 matching bases. Deletions cut 1 base from V and 12 bases from J, with 10 bases between. Germline V gives CDR1 SNHLY, CDR2 FYNNEI. The CDR3 sequence is 11 residues long. Here the CDR3 reads CASSEGGARYF. The CDR3 DNA is TGTGCCAGCAGTGAAGGGGGCGCTAGGTACTTC.